This T cell receptor (beta chain) was captured in a study of T cell responses to AZD1222 COVID-19 vaccine. Repertoires were generated with immunoSEQ multiplex PCR, while TCRdb's copy carries only in-frame clones and drops some. The sample comprises about 120,000 clones, more than 85% of which are singletons, and 2.5% to 3.5% rests with the top ten. Findings and caveats of the study: Two doses of AZD1222 preceded a rise in Spike-specific TCR breadth and depth. There were mostly white British donors and more females than males, and clonal diversity was possibly underestimated. Samples come after the peak T cell response, not at day 14.

Comment on this clone: What it recognizes is unknown.

The germline V and J ends were trimmed by 0 bases and 4 bases, with 9 bases remaining between them. Germline V gene data show CDR1 as SGHNT and CDR2 as YENEEA. There are 14 residues in the CDR3. The V call is TRBV11-3, the J call TRBJ1-2, with unresolved D. This clonotype was obtained from an adult who received the AZD1222 COVID-19 vaccine. The sequenced sample was peripheral blood, obtained 28 days after the second AZD1222 dose. Here the CDR3 reads CASSLDSRIYGYTF. Here the CDR3 DNA reads TGTGCCAGCAGCTTAGATTCCAGGATCTATGGCTACACCTTC.